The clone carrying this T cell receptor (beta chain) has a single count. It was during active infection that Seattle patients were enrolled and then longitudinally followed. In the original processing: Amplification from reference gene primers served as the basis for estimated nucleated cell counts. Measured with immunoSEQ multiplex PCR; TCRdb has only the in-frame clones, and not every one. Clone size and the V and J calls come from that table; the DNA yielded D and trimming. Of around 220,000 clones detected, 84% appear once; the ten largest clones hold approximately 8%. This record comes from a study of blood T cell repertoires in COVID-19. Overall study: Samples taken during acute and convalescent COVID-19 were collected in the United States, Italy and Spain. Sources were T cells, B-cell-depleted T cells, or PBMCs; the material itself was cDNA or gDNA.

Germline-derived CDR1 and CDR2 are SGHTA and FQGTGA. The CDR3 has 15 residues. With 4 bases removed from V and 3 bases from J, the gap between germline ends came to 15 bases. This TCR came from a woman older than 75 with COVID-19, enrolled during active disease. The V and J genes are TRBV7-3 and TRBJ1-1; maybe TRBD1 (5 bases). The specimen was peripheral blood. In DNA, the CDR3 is TGTGCCAGCAGCTCGAATCCCGGGGGGTACACTGAAGCTTTCTTT. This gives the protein CASSSNPGGYTEAFF.